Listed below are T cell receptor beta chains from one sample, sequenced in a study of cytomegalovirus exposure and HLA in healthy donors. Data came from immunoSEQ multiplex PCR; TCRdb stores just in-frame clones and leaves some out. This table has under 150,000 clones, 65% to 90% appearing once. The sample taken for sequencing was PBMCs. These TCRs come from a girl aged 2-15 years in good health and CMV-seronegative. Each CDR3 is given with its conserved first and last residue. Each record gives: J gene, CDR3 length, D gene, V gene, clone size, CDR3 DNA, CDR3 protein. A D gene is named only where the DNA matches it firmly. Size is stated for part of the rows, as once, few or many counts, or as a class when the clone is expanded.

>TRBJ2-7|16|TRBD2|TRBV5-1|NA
TGCGCCAGCAGCTTGGCCAAGAACGGGGGGTCCTACGAGCAGTACTTC
CASSLAKNGGSYEQYF
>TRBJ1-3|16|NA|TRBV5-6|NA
TGTGCCAGCAGCCGCCTAGCGTCAGCGGATGGAAACACCATATATTTT
CASSRLASADGNTIYF
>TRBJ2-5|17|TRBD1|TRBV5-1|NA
TGCGCCAGCAGCTTGAAAGGCCCTACAGGGGGCGCAGAGACCCAGTACTTC
CASSLKGPTGGAETQYF
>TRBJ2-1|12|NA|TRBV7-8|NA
TGTGCCAGTAGCGAAGGGTGGGAGGAGCAGTTCTTC
CASSEGWEEQFF
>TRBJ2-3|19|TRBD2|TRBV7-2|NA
TGTGCCAGCAGCTTGGGCCCCAGCGGGGGGGCCCCCCACACAGATACGCAGTATTTT
CASSLGPSGGAPHTDTQYF
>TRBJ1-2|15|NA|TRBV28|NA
TGTGCCAGCAGCCTCTTCAGGGGCGGGGGGAATGGCTACACCTTC
CASSLFRGGGNGYTF
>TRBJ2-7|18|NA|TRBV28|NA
TGTGCCAGCAGTTACCCCTCCGGGACACCGCCTTTTTACTACGAGCAGTACTTC
CASSYPSGTPPFYYEQYF
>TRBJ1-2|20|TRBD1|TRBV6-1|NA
TGTGCCAGCAGTGAAAGGGGTTTTAGACAGGGGGACAGCTCTGGCTATGGCTACACCTTC
CASSERGFRQGDSSGYGYTF
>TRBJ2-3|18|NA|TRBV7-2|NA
TGTGCCAGCAGCTTAGCAGCGGGGTTGGGGGGCGGCACAGATACGCAGTATTTT
CASSLAAGLGGGTDTQYF
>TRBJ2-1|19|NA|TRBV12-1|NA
TGTGCCAGCAGCTCGGACCCGGGAACGGCTAGCGGGAGATCCAATGAGCAGTTCTTC
CASSSDPGTASGRSNEQFF
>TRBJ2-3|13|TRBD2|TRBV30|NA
TGTGCCTGGAGCGGGGGGGCCCCAGATACGCAGTATTTT
CAWSGGAPDTQYF
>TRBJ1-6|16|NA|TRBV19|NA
TGTGCCAGTAGTATTGGTGAGAGCTCCTATAATTCACCCCTCCACTTT
CASSIGESSYNSPLHF
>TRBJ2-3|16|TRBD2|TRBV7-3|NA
TGTGCCAGCAGCTTAGGGACTAGCCGAATCACAGATACGCAGTATTTT
CASSLGTSRITDTQYF
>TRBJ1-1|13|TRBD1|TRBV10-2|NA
TGCGCCAGCAGGGACAGGGCATACACTGAAGCTTTCTTT
CASRDRAYTEAFF
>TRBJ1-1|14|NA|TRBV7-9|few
TGTGCCAGCAGCTTAGCGATCGGACAAGCTGAAGCTTTCTTT
CASSLAIGQAEAFF
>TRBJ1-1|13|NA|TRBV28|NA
TGTGCCAGCAGTCAGATAACCAACACTGAAGCTTTCTTT
CASSQITNTEAFF
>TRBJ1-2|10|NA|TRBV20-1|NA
TGCAGTGCTAACGAGTATGGCTACACCTTC
CSANEYGYTF
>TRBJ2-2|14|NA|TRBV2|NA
TGTGCCAGCAGAACAAGAGGGAACACCGGGGAGCTGTTTTTT
CASRTRGNTGELFF
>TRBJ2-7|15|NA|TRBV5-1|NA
TGCGCCAGCAGCTTGTTGGGGGGAAGCTCCTACGAGCAGTACTTC
CASSLLGGSSYEQYF
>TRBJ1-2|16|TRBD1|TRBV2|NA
TGTGCCAGCAGTGAAGTAGGACAGGGCGCCGACTATGGCTACACCTTC
CASSEVGQGADYGYTF
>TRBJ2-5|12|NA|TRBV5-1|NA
TGCGCCAGCAGCCTGTACCAAGAGACCCAGTACTTC
CASSLYQETQYF
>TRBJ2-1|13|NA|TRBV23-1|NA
TGCGCCAGCAGACCACTCCAGGGGAATGAGCAGTTCTTC
CASRPLQGNEQFF
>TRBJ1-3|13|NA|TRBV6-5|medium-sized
TGTGCCAGCGGTCACAGGGACGGAAACACCATATATTTT
CASGHRDGNTIYF
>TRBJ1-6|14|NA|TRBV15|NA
TGTGCCACCAGCAGACAACAGGGTCCTTCACCCCTCCACTTT
CATSRQQGPSPLHF
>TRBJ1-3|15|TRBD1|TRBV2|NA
TGTGCCAGCAGTGAGGAGACAGGGACTGGAAACACCATATATTTT
CASSEETGTGNTIYF
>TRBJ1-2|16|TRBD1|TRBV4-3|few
TGCGCCAGCAGCCAAGATCTCCGACGGACAGGGGATGGCTACACCTTC
CASSQDLRRTGDGYTF
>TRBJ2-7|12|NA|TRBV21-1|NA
TGTGCCAGCCCCGGACAGGGATACGAGCAGTACTTC
CASPGQGYEQYF
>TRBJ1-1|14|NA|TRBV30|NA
TGTGCCTGGAGTGTACTGAGGAGGGAACCTGAAGCTTTCTTT
CAWSVLRREPEAFF
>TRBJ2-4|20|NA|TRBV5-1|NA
TGCGCCAGCAGCCCCATAAGCGGAGGCACGCCGATGCTAGCCAAAAACATTCAGTACTTC
CASSPISGGTPMLAKNIQYF
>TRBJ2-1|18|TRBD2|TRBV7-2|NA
TGTGCCAGCAGCTTAGGAGGTCCGGGACTAGCTTCCTACAATGAGCAGTTCTTC
CASSLGGPGLASYNEQFF
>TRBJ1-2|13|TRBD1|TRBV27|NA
TGTGCCAGCAGTTTATCGGGACAGGATGGCTACACCTTC
CASSLSGQDGYTF
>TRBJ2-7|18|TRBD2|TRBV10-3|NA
TGTGCCATCAGTGAGCGCCTCGGGACTAGCGGGAGGGTCAACGAGCAGTACTTC
CAISERLGTSGRVNEQYF
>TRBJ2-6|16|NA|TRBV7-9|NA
TGTGCCAGCGGTTCCACGGGGAGCTCTGGGGCCAACGTCCTGACTTTC
CASGSTGSSGANVLTF
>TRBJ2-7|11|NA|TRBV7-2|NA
TGTGCCAGCAGCTCCACCTACGAGCAGTACTTC
CASSSTYEQYF
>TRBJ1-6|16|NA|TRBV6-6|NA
TGTGCCAGCAGTTACGATCCCAGGGCGGGGAATTCACCCCTCCACTTT
CASSYDPRAGNSPLHF
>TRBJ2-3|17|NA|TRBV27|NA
TGTGCCAGCAGCAAATACACCCGACAGACTAGCACAGATACGCAGTATTTT
CASSKYTRQTSTDTQYF
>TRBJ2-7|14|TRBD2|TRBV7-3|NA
TGTGCCAGCAGCAACCGGGGCGGGGGGTACGAGCAGTACTTC
CASSNRGGGYEQYF